Listed below are T cell receptor beta chains from one sample, sequenced in a study of shared clonotypes between healthy human individuals. The data were produced by immunoSEQ multiplex PCR, yet TCRdb's version contains in-frame clones alone and is incomplete. The sample consists of some 1.1 million clones, around 77% of them appearing once. Specimen: memory CD4+ T cells from PBMCs. These receptors came from a man between 18 and 29 years old in good health. Some clones in this sample may be carry-over from other donors' samples. Both conserved end residues are part of each CDR3. Each record gives: CDR3 DNA, CDR3 protein, J gene, V gene, D gene, clone size. The D gene is left open where the match is weak. Not every row has a clone size; where given, it reads once, few, many or a size class.

TGTGCCAGTAGTCCCGGGACAGGGCTTCTTCAGCCCCAGCATTTT CASSPGTGLLQPQHF TRBJ1-5 TRBV19 TRBD1 once
TGTGCCAGCAGTATTCGGGTGGATCAGCCCCAGCATTTT CASSIRVDQPQHF TRBJ1-5 TRBV6-1 - -
TGTGCCAGCACCAGGGGGGATTTGAACACCGGGGAGCTGTTTTTT CASTRGDLNTGELFF TRBJ2-2 TRBV6-5 - -
TGTGCCAGCAGCCCCCCTAGCGGGAGGGCCGGGGGGAATGAGCAGTTCTTC CASSPPSGRAGGNEQFF TRBJ2-1 TRBV7-9 TRBD2 few
TGTGCCAGCAGCGTGGGCATGAACACTGAAGCTTTCTTT CASSVGMNTEAFF TRBJ1-1 TRBV14 - -
TGTGCCAGCAACAATCGGGAGCTAGTGGATACGCAGTATTTT CASNNRELVDTQYF TRBJ2-3 TRBV7-9 - -
TGTGCCAGTCACAGGGACAGACCCCTGTCTGGGGCCAACGTCCTGACTTTC CASHRDRPLSGANVLTF TRBJ2-6 TRBV19 TRBD1 -
TGCGCCAGCAGCCCTCGAGGTAGCAGATACCAAGAGACCCAGTACTTC CASSPRGSRYQETQYF TRBJ2-5 TRBV5-1 - -
TGTGCCAGCAGCCCCGCGGACGAGCAGTACTTC CASSPADEQYF TRBJ2-7 TRBV7-9 - -
TGTGCCTGGAGTGTAGTAACAGGGATCGGGACCCAGTACTTC CAWSVVTGIGTQYF TRBJ2-5 TRBV30 - -
TGTGCCAGCAAGACGGATAGGGCGGCTTCCTACGAGCAGTACTTC CASKTDRAASYEQYF TRBJ2-7 TRBV2 - -
TGTGCCAGCAGTGCCCTGGGGGGCCGCTTGGGGGAGCAGTACTTC CASSALGGRLGEQYF TRBJ2-7 TRBV6-4 - -
TGTGCCAGCAGTTACTCGATAGGGGGCACTGAAGCTTTCTTT CASSYSIGGTEAFF TRBJ1-1 TRBV6-5 - once
TGTGCCAGCAGCCTCGGAGGGTCCCGCTACGAGCAGTACTTC CASSLGGSRYEQYF TRBJ2-7 TRBV6-5 - -
TGTGCCAGCTCACCCAGGGGGGTAGCGCCCGCGAGCTCCTACAATGAGCAGTTCTTC CASSPRGVAPASSYNEQFF TRBJ2-1 TRBV18 - -
TGTGCCAGTAGTCCAACCGGGACCCGTAGTGGCACCGGGGAGCTGTTTTTT CASSPTGTRSGTGELFF TRBJ2-2 TRBV19 - -
TGTGCCAGCAGCTTAGGGACAACTCTCTTC CASSLGTTLF TRBJ2-7 TRBV5-8 - -
TGTGCCTGGAGTGGGGACAGGGGGCTGGATGGGACCCAGTACTTC CAWSGDRGLDGTQYF TRBJ2-5 TRBV30 TRBD1 -
TGTGCCAGCAGCGGACCCCTGGGAGCAGATACGCAGTATTTT CASSGPLGADTQYF TRBJ2-3 TRBV5-5 - -
TGCAGCGTTGAAACGGGACAGGGGTCTGGCTACACCTTC CSVETGQGSGYTF TRBJ1-2 TRBV29-1 TRBD1 few
TGTGCCAGCAGCCCCCGGGGGGTACAAGAGACCCAGTACTTC CASSPRGVQETQYF TRBJ2-5 TRBV7-9 TRBD2 -
TGTGCCAGCAGCTTGGGACAGGGGACTATCTACGAGCAGTACTTC CASSLGQGTIYEQYF TRBJ2-7 TRBV7-2 TRBD1 once
TGTGCCACTTCGGGACAGGGGAGTTTAGGGAATCAGCCCCAGCATTTT CATSGQGSLGNQPQHF TRBJ1-5 TRBV19 TRBD1 -
TGTGCCAGCAGACGACAGTTGAACACTGAAGCTTTCTTT CASRRQLNTEAFF TRBJ1-1 TRBV6-1 - -
TGTGCCAGCAACCCGGGGGGTGCCATTACCTACGAGCAGTACTTC CASNPGGAITYEQYF TRBJ2-7 TRBV6-6 TRBD2 few
TGCGCCAGCAGCTCCCAGGTTGCTCGGAGCCAAGAGACCCAGTACTTC CASSSQVARSQETQYF TRBJ2-5 TRBV5-1 - -
TGTGCCAGCAGTCCGGGACAGAGCTCCTACGAGCAGTACTTC CASSPGQSSYEQYF TRBJ2-7 TRBV27 TRBD1 -
TGTGCCAGCAGTGCCCGGACAGGGAACTCTGGAAACACCATATATTTT CASSARTGNSGNTIYF TRBJ1-3 TRBV6-1 TRBD1 -
TGTGCCAGCAGCCCGGCGGGGAGGGGTGGTGAAAAACTGTTTTTT CASSPAGRGGEKLFF TRBJ1-4 TRBV5-4 - -
TGCGCCAGCAGCCCACCCAGGACTAGCGGGAACAATGAGCAGTTCTTC CASSPPRTSGNNEQFF TRBJ2-1 TRBV4-1 TRBD2 -
TGTGCCATCAGTGAAATTGGGGGGCAAGAGCAGTTCTTC CAISEIGGQEQFF TRBJ2-1 TRBV10-3 - -
TGTGCCGTTGGACAGTGGGGCTTGACTGAAGCTTTCTTT CAVGQWGLTEAFF TRBJ1-1 TRBV6-1 - -
TGTGCTAGTGGCCCCGACGGAGACAATCAGCCCCAGCATTTT CASGPDGDNQPQHF TRBJ1-5 TRBV12-5 - -
TGTGCCAGCAGTTTCTTGGATAGGGGCGAGCAGTACTTC CASSFLDRGEQYF TRBJ2-7 TRBV27 - -
TGCGCCAGCAGCATACAGGGGGAGGATACGCAGTATTTT CASSIQGEDTQYF TRBJ2-3 TRBV5-1 TRBD1 -
TGTGCCAGCAGCTCCGAATTGGTATGGGAGACCCAGTACTTC CASSSELVWETQYF TRBJ2-5 TRBV7-6 - -
TGTGCCAGCAGTTTTTTTGGCTCAGGGAAGGGGGACTCTGGGGCCAACGTCCTGACTTTC CASSFFGSGKGDSGANVLTF TRBJ2-6 TRBV28 - few